The rows below give T cell receptor beta chains drawn from one sample of a study of T cells in localized non-small cell lung cancer. TCRdb's table, derived via immunoSEQ multiplex PCR, lists solely in-frame clones and lacks some. This sample yields about 17,000 clones, of which 80% to 90% are seen a single time; under 4.5% belongs to the top ten. The specimen comprised peripheral blood, sampled before any cancer treatment. These receptors all come from a male donor at least 60 years old with stage II squamous cell lung carcinoma. CDR3s include the opening cysteine and the closing phenylalanine or tryptophan. The D gene is left open where the match is weak. Expanded clones are given a class, and other clones once, few, many or no size at all.

>NA|NA|TRBJ1-1|TRBV30
TGTGCCTGGAGTGGGCTGGGGATAGCCAACACTGAAGCTTTCTTT
CAWSGLGIANTEAFF
>NA|NA|TRBJ2-7|TRBV6-1
TGTGCCAGCAACGATCCCTACGAGCAGTACTTC
CASNDPYEQYF
>TRBD1|NA|TRBJ1-1|TRBV18
TGTGCCAGCTCATCCACCGGTAACAGGGGGAACACTGAAGCTTTCTTT
CASSSTGNRGNTEAFF
>TRBD2|NA|TRBJ2-7|TRBV27
TGTGCCAGCAGTTTCTCGACTAGCGGGCCCTACTACGAGCAGTACTTC
CASSFSTSGPYYEQYF
>NA|NA|TRBJ2-1|TRBV9
TGTGCCAGCAGCGCCTATCTAGCGAACAATGAGCAGTTCTTC
CASSAYLANNEQFF
>NA|NA|TRBJ2-7|TRBV6-5
TGTGCCAGCAGGGGAGAGGGTGAGCAGTACTTC
CASRGEGEQYF
>TRBD2|NA|TRBJ2-1|TRBV19
TGTGCCAGCCTCCCCGGGAGGGCTAGCGGGAGAGGGAGTGAGCAGTTCTTC
CASLPGRASGRGSEQFF
>TRBD1|NA|TRBJ2-7|TRBV28
TGTGCCAGCAGCTGGGGACAGTTCGAGCAGTACTTC
CASSWGQFEQYF
>NA|NA|TRBJ1-5|TRBV30
TGTGCCTGGGGCGGGGTGGGTCAGCCCCAGCATTTT
CAWGGVGQPQHF
>TRBD1|NA|TRBJ1-5|TRBV28
TGTGCCAGTGGGACAGGGGGAACAACCAGCTTAGGTCAGCCCCAGCATTTT
CASGTGGTTSLGQPQHF
>NA|once|TRBJ1-1|TRBV7-8
TGTGCCAGCAGCTTATGGGGGGACCCGCGGGCTTTCTTT
CASSLWGDPRAFF
>TRBD1|NA|TRBJ2-3|TRBV28
TGTGCCAGCAGTTTATTAGGGGGCACTAGGACAGATACGCAGTATTTT
CASSLLGGTRTDTQYF
>TRBD1|NA|TRBJ2-2|TRBV30
TGTGCCTGGAGTGAGCCGGGACAGGGGGCCCATACGAACACCGGGGAGCTGTTTTTT
CAWSEPGQGAHTNTGELFF
>NA|NA|TRBJ2-2|TRBV28
TGTGCCAGCAGTTTAGTGGACGGGGAGCTGTTTTTT
CASSLVDGELFF
>NA|once|TRBJ2-7|TRBV19
TGTGCCAGTAGTCCCCAGGGCCTGAATCGAGAGCAGTACTTC
CASSPQGLNREQYF
>NA|NA|TRBJ2-2|TRBV4-1
TGCGCCAGCAGCCAAGATACAGTCCGTTTTGACGGGGAGCTGTTTTTT
CASSQDTVRFDGELFF
>TRBD2|NA|TRBJ2-1|TRBV10-3
TGTGCCATCAGCCACACATTACTAGCGGGAGGTAACAATGAGCAGTTCTTC
CAISHTLLAGGNNEQFF
>TRBD2|NA|TRBJ2-2|TRBV6-1
TGTGCCAGCAGTGGGACTAGCGGGGGAACCCGTGCCGGGGAGCTGTTTTTT
CASSGTSGGTRAGELFF
>NA|large|TRBJ1-5|TRBV27
TGTGCCAGCAGTTTGGGAGTTGGTCAAGGGAGCAATCAGCCCCAGCATTTT
CASSLGVGQGSNQPQHF
>NA|once|TRBJ2-1|TRBV4-1
TGCGCCAGCAGCCAAAGGGTCGGGTCCGACTACAATGAGCAGTTCTTC
CASSQRVGSDYNEQFF
>NA|few|TRBJ2-7|TRBV5-5
TGTGCCAGCAGCTTGGGGCGGGGCCCTTGGGACGAGCAGTACTTC
CASSLGRGPWDEQYF
>TRBD2|NA|TRBJ2-5|TRBV28
TGTGCCAGCAGTCCCCCGACTAGCGGGACGCGACAAGAGACCCAGTACTTC
CASSPPTSGTRQETQYF
>NA|NA|TRBJ2-3|TRBV7-9
TGTGCCAGCAGTTCCCCCCGGTCGAGCACAGATACGCAGTATTTT
CASSSPRSSTDTQYF
>TRBD2|NA|TRBJ2-5|TRBV28
TGTGCCAGCAGTTTACCTAGCGGGAGAGGACAAGAGACCCAGTACTTC
CASSLPSGRGQETQYF
>TRBD1|NA|TRBJ1-1|TRBV29-1
TGCAGCGTTGAGACCGGGACAGGGGGCGTTCCTGAAGCTTTCTTT
CSVETGTGGVPEAFF
>TRBD1|once|TRBJ2-3|TRBV5-1
TGCGCCAGCAGCCCAACACAGGGGGCGGTAGCAGATACGCAGTATTTT
CASSPTQGAVADTQYF
>NA|NA|TRBJ2-5|TRBV18
TGTGCCAGCTCACTGATAAAACAGGGAAAAGAGACCCAGTACTTC
CASSLIKQGKETQYF
>NA|NA|TRBJ2-7|TRBV6-5
TGTGCCAGCAGCCGATCAGGGGCCACTCCCTACGAGCAGTACTTC
CASSRSGATPYEQYF
>TRBD2|NA|TRBJ2-5|TRBV30
TGTGCCTGGAAACCGGGACTAGCAGAAAAAGAGACCCAGTACTTC
CAWKPGLAEKETQYF
>NA|NA|TRBJ1-4|TRBV5-1
TGCGCCAGCAGCCTAGGTCGAGACCGAGACCGGGACATCCTTTTAGATGAAAAACTGTTTTTT
CASSLGRDRDRDILLDEKLFF
>TRBD1|NA|TRBJ2-7|TRBV7-2
TGTGCCAGCAGCTCCCCCGGGACAGGGGTCTACGAGCAGTACTTC
CASSSPGTGVYEQYF
>NA|NA|TRBJ2-2|TRBV6-5
TGTGCCAGCAGTTACTGGGGTACTGCCGGGGAGCTGTTTTTT
CASSYWGTAGELFF
>NA|NA|TRBJ2-7|TRBV6-6
TGTGCCAGCAAAAGGGGGGGATCCTACGAGCAGTACTTC
CASKRGGSYEQYF
>NA|NA|TRBJ1-5|TRBV6-1
TGTGCCAGCAGTGAAGCGACCTGGACAACTACACAGCCCCAGCATTTT
CASSEATWTTTQPQHF
>TRBD2|NA|TRBJ2-5|TRBV11-2
TGTGCCAGCAGTCCTACTAGCGGGACTGAGACCCAGTACTTC
CASSPTSGTETQYF
>TRBD2|NA|TRBJ2-1|TRBV4-1
TGCGCCAGCAGTTCCGGGACTACAGACTACAATGAGCAGTTCTTC
CASSSGTTDYNEQFF
>NA|NA|TRBJ2-1|TRBV19
TGTGCCAGTAGTTCCGGGATCTACAATGAGCAGTTCTTC
CASSSGIYNEQFF
>TRBD1|NA|TRBJ1-1|TRBV5-1
TGCGCCAGCAGCTTCAACAGGGGCTTGGGTGAAGCTTTCTTT
CASSFNRGLGEAFF
>NA|NA|TRBJ2-7|TRBV19
TGTGCCAGTAGTACCCCTGGGGGGAACGAGCAGTACTTC
CASSTPGGNEQYF
>TRBD1|NA|TRBJ2-5|TRBV5-4
TGTGCCAGCAGCTGGGGACAGGGATCAAGCGAGACCCAGTACTTC
CASSWGQGSSETQYF
>TRBD2|once|TRBJ2-7|TRBV5-1
TGCGCCAGCAGCTTCGGACTAGCGGGAGTCGAAAAGTACGAGCAGTACTTC
CASSFGLAGVEKYEQYF
>NA|NA|TRBJ1-6|TRBV6-6
TGTGCCAGCGGGGTATATTCACCCCTCCACTTT
CASGVYSPLHF
>TRBD1|NA|TRBJ2-7|TRBV5-1
TGCGCCAGCAGCATTACAGGGGTTGGTTCCTACGAGCAGTACTTC
CASSITGVGSYEQYF
>NA|once|TRBJ1-3|TRBV7-6
TGTGCCAGCAAGGATAATCCCTCTGGAAACACCATATATTTT
CASKDNPSGNTIYF
>NA|medium-sized|TRBJ2-7|TRBV6-1
TGTGCCAGCAGTGTCCGGGTCCACCCCTACGAGCAGTACTTC
CASSVRVHPYEQYF
>TRBD1|NA|TRBJ2-7|TRBV15
TGTGCCACCAGCAGAGGGGGGACAGTTTACGAGCAGTACTTC
CATSRGGTVYEQYF
>NA|NA|TRBJ2-5|TRBV5-4
TGTGCCAGCAGCTTAGACGAGCGGGCAGGGTTGCCCCAGTACTTC
CASSLDERAGLPQYF